The next 20 T cell receptor beta chains were all read from a single sample in a study of control samples from healthy donors and cancer patients. Repertoires were generated with immunoSEQ multiplex PCR, while TCRdb's copy carries only in-frame clones and drops some. The sample records tens of thousands of clones, around 87% being singletons. The sample was PBMCs. The receptors stem from a woman in her forties or fifties with head and neck cancer.

The chain combines TRBV5-6 with TRBJ2-6; no clear D. CDR3 length equals 15 residues. Germline V lookup: CDR1 SGHDT, CDR2 YYEEEE. The V end was cut by 5 bases, the J end by 0 bases, with 9 bases between. Here the CDR3 reads CASRTVHSGANVLTF. The DNA of the CDR3 is TGTGCCAGCAGAACAGTCCACTCTGGGGCCAACGTCCTGACTTTC.

The chain's CDR3 is CASSTPGQGAGGYTF. The CDR3 nucleotides read TGTGCCAGCAGCACCCCGGGACAGGGGGCTGGTGGCTACACCTTC. The chain joins TRBV5-4 to TRBJ1-2; TRBD1 agrees at 12 bases. Germline CDR1 and CDR2: SGHNT and YYREEE (reference sequence). The CDR3 length is 15 residues. Trimming cost V 4 bases and J 7 bases; bases outside gene matches: 8.

The V call is TRBV7-9, the J call TRBJ1-2; D is possibly TRBD1 (5 bases). With 2 bases removed from V and 4 bases from J, the gap between germline ends came to 11 bases. The CDR3 has 14 residues. Germline V lookup: CDR1 SEHNR, CDR2 FQNEAQ (reference sequence). The CDR3: CASSLQQDFYGYTF. Here the CDR3 DNA reads TGTGCCAGCAGCTTACAACAGGACTTCTATGGCTACACCTTC.

The chain couples TRBV5-1 to TRBJ1-6, with TRBD1 as a possible D gene (5 bases). Germline V CDR1 and CDR2: SGHRS, YFSETQ. The CDR3 covers 15 residues. V was pared by 1 base and J by 3 bases, with 8 bases between. This chain's CDR3 is CASSLSDSYNSPLHF. CDR3 in DNA: TGCGCCAGCAGCTTGAGTGACAGCTATAATTCACCCCTCCACTTT.

The chain employs TRBV6-5 and TRBJ2-2; no firm D call. V was shortened by 5 bases and J by 6 bases, with 13 bases between the two germline ends. The CDR3 extends over 14 amino acids. CDR1 is MNHEY, CDR2 SVGAGI, per germline. The CDR3 coding sequence is TGTGCCAGCAGTATTGTGCGAATGGCCGGGGAGCTGTTTTTT. Amino acid sequence: CASSIVRMAGELFF.

As DNA, the CDR3 is TGCAGCGTGGGACTTACGGTAGGGAATGAGCAGTTCTTC. It yields the protein CSVGLTVGNEQFF. V is TRBV29-1 and J is TRBJ2-1, with D possibly matching TRBD2 (6 bases). The germline V gene has CDR1 SQVTM and CDR2 ANQGSEA. The germline V and J ends were trimmed by 6 bases and 7 bases, with 16 bases remaining between them. This CDR3 is 13 amino acids long.

This clone was seen just once. The rearrangement links TRBV28 to TRBJ2-7, with a possible D match to TRBD1 (6 bases). The CDR3 is 16 amino acids. The germline gives CDR1 MDHEN, CDR2 SYDVKM. V was trimmed by 3 bases and J by 3 bases, leaving 18 bases between them. CDR3 region: CASSLVGAVSYYEQYF. The CDR3 nucleotides read TGTGCCAGCAGTTTGGTGGGGGCAGTTAGTTACTACGAGCAGTACTTC.

This chain links TRBV27 with TRBJ2-2; D might be TRBD2 (7 bases). The CDR3 has 17 amino acids. Trimming took off 4 bases at V and 7 bases at J, with 22 bases between the two ends. Germline lookup yields CDR1 MNHEY and CDR2 SMNVEV (reference sequence). This chain's CDR3 is CASSSSRGGPVNGELFF. As DNA, the CDR3 is TGTGCCAGCAGTTCCTCAAGGGGGGGGCCCGTTAACGGGGAGCTGTTTTTT.

The chain employs TRBV7-2 and TRBJ1-1, with D possibly matching TRBD1 (5 bases). Trimming stripped 5 bases from V and 10 bases from J, with 14 bases between. Germline loops: CDR1 SGHTA, CDR2 FQGNSA. CDR3 size: 12 residues. In DNA form, the CDR3 reads TGTGCCAGCAGCCATGGGAGGGGCCGAGCTTTCTTT. Protein sequence: CASSHGRGRAFF.

The chain couples TRBV4-2 to TRBJ1-5; no reliable D call. Between the trimmed V and J ends, which lost 1 base and 0 bases, there was a span of 4 bases. CDR1 and CDR2 from the germline V gene are LGHNA and YNFKEQ. CDR3 length equals 14 residues. CDR3 loop: CASSQAHSNQPQHF. CDR3 bases: TGTGCCAGCAGCCAAGCCCATAGCAATCAGCCCCAGCATTTT.

The chain couples TRBV12-3 or TRBV12-4 to TRBJ2-7, with D perhaps matching TRBD1 (5 bases). Trimming removed 3 bases from V and 7 bases from J, with 7 bases in between. CDR3 length: 11 amino acids. CDR3 amino acids: CASSFSGEQYF. CDR3 DNA sequence: TGTGCCAGCAGTTTTTCAGGGGAGCAGTACTTC.

The rearrangement links TRBV28 to TRBJ1-4; D remains unclear. The germline CDR1 and CDR2 sequences are MDHEN and SYDVKM. Trimming took off 5 bases at V and 10 bases at J, with 11 bases between the two ends. There are 12 residues in the CDR3. The CDR3 coding sequence is TGTGCCAGCAGTCTCCAGAAGGGAAAACTGTTTTTT. Translating it yields CASSLQKGKLFF.

The V and J genes are TRBV6-5 and TRBJ2-3; D is tentatively TRBD1 or TRBD2 (5 bases each). Germline V gives CDR1 MNHEY, CDR2 SVGAGI. The CDR3 loop spans 14 amino acids. Trimming took 6 bases from V and 3 from J, leaving 13 bases between them. The CDR3 spells CASRRDPGTDTQYF. CDR3 sequence (DNA): TGTGCCAGCAGGAGGGACCCCGGTACAGATACGCAGTATTTT.

Concerning this clone itself: One end of the junction does not line up with germline, which may come from a read error. V and J are TRBV27 and TRBJ2-1, with a possible D match to TRBD2 (8 bases). Germline V gene lookup returns CDR1 MNHEY and CDR2 SMNVEV (reference sequence). The CDR3 is 19 amino acids. The CDR3 here is CASSLSPFGGDRSYNEQFF. CDR3 nucleotide sequence: TGTGCCAGCAGTCTATCACCCTTCGGGGGGGACAGATCCTACAATGAGCAGTTCTTC.

This sequence joins TRBV20-1 and TRBJ2-5; D is undetermined. Germline V gene data show CDR1 as DFQATT and CDR2 as SNEGSKA (reference sequence). This CDR3 is 11 amino acids long. The CDR3 nucleotides read TGCAGCACACCGGCATCGCAGACCCAGTACTTC. It is translated as CSTPASQTQYF.

The chain has TRBV9 and TRBJ2-7; 7 bases agree with TRBD1. Germline trimming cut 4 bases from V and 2 bases from J; bases unmatched to any gene: 6. Germline CDR1 reads SGDLS; CDR2 reads YYNGEE. The length of the CDR3 is 14 residues. CDR3 protein: CASSPVGQAYEQYF. As DNA, the CDR3 is TGTGCCAGCAGCCCCGTAGGACAGGCCTACGAGCAGTACTTC.

The chain has TRBV16 and TRBJ2-3, with TRBD1 identical over 9 bases. Germline-derived CDR1 and CDR2 are KGHSY and FQNENV. The CDR3 contains 15 residues. Unmatched junction bases numbered 1, after V lost 2 bases and J lost 1 base. Here the CDR3 DNA reads TGTGCCAGCAGCCAAGGGACAGGGCGCACAGATACGCAGTATTTT. Translated, it gives CASSQGTGRTDTQYF.

There are a few counts of this clone. This CDR3 reads CASSYRSTTEAFF. The CDR3 DNA reads as TGTGCCAGCAGTTACAGGAGTACCACTGAAGCTTTCTTT. This sequence joins TRBV6-2 or TRBV6-3 and TRBJ1-1; D remains unclear. V was cut by 2 bases and J by 4 bases, with 8 bases left in between. CDR1 and CDR2 (germline): MNHEY, SVGEGT. CDR3 length: 13 residues.

The rearrangement joins TRBV7-9 to TRBJ2-1; D might be TRBD2 (6 bases). Trimming removed 4 bases from V and 8 bases from J, with 12 bases in between. Germline CDR1 SEHNR, CDR2 FQNEAQ (reference sequence). The CDR3 runs 13 residues. Here the CDR3 reads CASSSPGLYEQFF. The CDR3 coding sequence is TGTGCCAGCAGCTCCCCGGGACTGTATGAGCAGTTCTTC.

A remark on this clone: Other DNA sequences of this sample code for an identical CDR3. The gene calls are TRBV15 and TRBJ1-5; D not certain. Looked up from germline, CDR1 is LNHNV and CDR2 is YYDKDF (reference sequence). The CDR3 is 13 residues long. Trimming took off 1 base at V and 5 bases at J, with 6 bases between the two ends. In DNA form, the CDR3 reads TGTGCCACCAGCAGAGCGGGAGATCAGCCCCAGCATTTT. Translation gives CATSRAGDQPQHF.